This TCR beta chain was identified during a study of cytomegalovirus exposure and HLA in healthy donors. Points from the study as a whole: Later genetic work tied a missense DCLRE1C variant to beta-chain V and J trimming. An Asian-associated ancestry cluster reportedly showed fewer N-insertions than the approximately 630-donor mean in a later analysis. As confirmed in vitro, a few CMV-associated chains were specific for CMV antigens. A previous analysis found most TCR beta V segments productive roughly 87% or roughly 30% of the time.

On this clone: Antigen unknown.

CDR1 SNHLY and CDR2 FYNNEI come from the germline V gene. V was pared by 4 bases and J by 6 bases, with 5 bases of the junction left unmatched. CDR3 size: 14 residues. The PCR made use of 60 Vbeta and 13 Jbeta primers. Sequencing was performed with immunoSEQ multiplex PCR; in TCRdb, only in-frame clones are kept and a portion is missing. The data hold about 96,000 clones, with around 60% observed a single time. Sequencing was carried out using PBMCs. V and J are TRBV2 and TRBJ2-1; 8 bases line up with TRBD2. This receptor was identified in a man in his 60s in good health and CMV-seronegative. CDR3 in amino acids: CASSAGGGSNEQFF. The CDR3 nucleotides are TGTGCCAGCAGTGCGGGGGGGGGTTCCAATGAGCAGTTCTTC.